This record covers a single TCR beta chain. Antigen unknown. V was shortened by 7 bases and J by 2 bases, with 6 bases between the two germline ends. The CDR3 extends over 11 amino acids. Germline-derived CDR1 and CDR2 are SNHLY and FYNNEI. This entry comes from a study of T cell repertoires in cytomegalovirus infection. About the study: Indicated by public TCR beta signatures were CMV infection and matching HLA type.

Whole-study findings and limits: Ex vivo responses were dominated by HLA-C-restricted CMV-specific TCR beta clonotypes. Cumulated frequencies of public TCR beta families served to identify carriers of CMV plus the relevant HLA.

TCRdb re-called the reads with MiXCR, one entry per CDR3 protein. The table lists roughly 500,000 distinct CDR3 sequences, 30% to 40% of them singletons. The input for sequencing was cultured PBMCs, taken from culture after CMV antigen stimulation. J is TRBJ2-7 and V is TRBV2, with no clear D. This receptor was obtained from a human donor in good health (CMV status not recorded). Some clones in this sample may be carry-over from other donors' samples. This chain's CDR3 is CASTLTYEQYF. DNA of the CDR3: TGTGCCAGCACCTTAACCTACGAGCAGTACTTC.